These T cell receptor beta chains were read from a single sample in a study of cytotoxic CD8 clonotypes in ibrutinib-treated CLL. Assay used: immunoSEQ multiplex PCR; TCRdb lists only in-frame clones, some missing. Among 30,000 to 40,000 clones listed, 70% to 80% were seen once. The sample was PBMCs, taken at disease progression, from a patient treated with ibrutinib. These receptors all stem from a human donor with chronic lymphocytic leukemia. Each CDR3 is given with its conserved first and last residue. D genes are given only for firm matches. The size of a clone is reported for some rows only, either as once, few or many, or as a class for expanded clones.

clone size,J gene,D gene,V gene,CDR3 DNA,CDR3 protein
NA,TRBJ1-4,TRBD1,TRBV5-6,TGTGCCAGCAGCGGACAGGGGAGGGAAAAACTGTTTTTT,CASSGQGREKLFF
NA,TRBJ1-5,TRBD1,TRBV27,TGTGCCACCTCTACAGGGGTAGGGCAGCCCCAGCATTTT,CATSTGVGQPQHF
NA,TRBJ2-1,NA,TRBV10-3,TGTGCCATCAGTGAAGTGGAGTACAATGAGCAGTTCTTC,CAISEVEYNEQFF
NA,TRBJ1-2,NA,TRBV5-1,TGCGCCAGCAGCGGGGGACCTGGCTACACCTTC,CASSGGPGYTF
once,TRBJ1-1,NA,TRBV29-1,TGCAGCGTTGGAATTCGGAAGGCTGAAGCTTTCTTT,CSVGIRKAEAFF
NA,TRBJ1-4,NA,TRBV11-2,TGTGCCAGCACTCGCGGTGGCCTAGGGAATGAAAAACTGTTTTTT,CASTRGGLGNEKLFF
NA,TRBJ2-5,NA,TRBV10-3,TGTGCCATCAGTGTGGCCGCCAGCGAGCAAGAGACCCAGTACTTC,CAISVAASEQETQYF
few,TRBJ2-5,NA,TRBV10-2,TGCGCCAGCAGTGGTGAATACGAGACCCAGTACTTC,CASSGEYETQYF
NA,TRBJ1-6,NA,TRBV5-1,TGCGCCAGCAGCTTGGGTGGGGGGATGGATAATTCACCCCTCCACTTT,CASSLGGGMDNSPLHF
NA,TRBJ2-1,TRBD2,TRBV6-5,TGTGCCAGCACCGCGGGACTAGCGGCGAATGAGCAGTTCTTC,CASTAGLAANEQFF
few,TRBJ2-7,NA,TRBV6-1,TGTGCCAGCAGTGAAGCTGGAGGGAGCTCCTACGAGCAGTACTTC,CASSEAGGSSYEQYF
NA,TRBJ2-3,NA,TRBV14,TGTGCCAGCAGCCAAGAGTGGCAGAACACGCAGTATTTT,CASSQEWQNTQYF
few,TRBJ2-2,TRBD2,TRBV5-5,TGTGCCAGCAGCCTTATAGCGGGGGGATCCGGGGAGCTGTTTTTT,CASSLIAGGSGELFF
few,TRBJ2-7,NA,TRBV19,TGTGCCAGTAGTCCCGGAGGTGTTTACGAGCAGTACTTC,CASSPGGVYEQYF
NA,TRBJ1-5,NA,TRBV10-3,TGTGCCAGCCTTGACAGGTTGGAGGCAAATCAGCCCCAGCATTTT,CASLDRLEANQPQHF
NA,TRBJ2-5,NA,TRBV10-3,TGTGCCATCAGTGCCGGGACTGGTCGCCAAGAGACCCAGTACTTC,CAISAGTGRQETQYF
NA,TRBJ2-2,NA,TRBV5-1,TGCGCCAGCAGCCAAATTGGACTGGCTCACGCCGGGGAGCTGTTTTTT,CASSQIGLAHAGELFF
NA,TRBJ2-3,TRBD2,TRBV25-1,TGTGCCAGCAGTGAATGGAGAACGGGGGGAGCCGGCGATACGCAGTATTTT,CASSEWRTGGAGDTQYF
NA,TRBJ2-7,NA,TRBV13,TGTGCCAGCAGCCCTAGGACCAGAGGCTACGAGCAGTACTTC,CASSPRTRGYEQYF
NA,TRBJ1-1,NA,TRBV27,TGTGCCAGCAGTTTATCGGGGGGCACTGAAGCTTTCTTT,CASSLSGGTEAFF
few,TRBJ1-2,NA,TRBV14,TGTGCCAGCAGCCGGTGGGATCTGATGTATGGGGGCTACACCTTC,CASSRWDLMYGGYTF
NA,TRBJ2-1,TRBD2,TRBV4-1,TGCGCCAGCAGCCAAGATCTTTCCGGGACTAGTATTAGCTATGAGCAGTTCTTC,CASSQDLSGTSISYEQFF
NA,TRBJ1-2,TRBD1,TRBV5-4,TGTGCCAGCAGCCCCACGGGACAGGGAGGCTATGGCTACACCTTC,CASSPTGQGGYGYTF
NA,TRBJ1-1,NA,TRBV27,TGTGCCAGCAGTTTAACGATACCGGGACAAATGAACACTGAAGCTTTCTTT,CASSLTIPGQMNTEAFF
NA,TRBJ2-5,NA,TRBV5-6,TGTGCCAGCAGCTTGAGTCCCCCCCGCGCCCCAGGACGCCAAGAGACCCAGTACTTC,CASSLSPPRAPGRQETQYF
few,TRBJ1-2,NA,TRBV2,TGTGCCAGCTACGACCTTCCCTATGGCTACACCTTC,CASYDLPYGYTF
NA,TRBJ1-5,NA,TRBV6-1,TGTGCCAGCAGGGATAGCAATCAGCCCCAGCATTTT,CASRDSNQPQHF
NA,TRBJ1-2,NA,TRBV7-9,TGTGCCAGCAGCTTAGGAGTGTTGGGGGGTAACTATGGCTACACCTTC,CASSLGVLGGNYGYTF